This T cell receptor beta chain comes out of a study of T cell responses to AZD1222 COVID-19 vaccine. TCRdb keeps only in-frame clones here, not all; method: immunoSEQ multiplex PCR. Counted here are 100,000 to 150,000 clones, about 90% occurring once; the ten biggest clones make up 3.5% to 5%. The V gene's germline CDR1 is MNHEY and CDR2 SVGEGT. The CDR3 spans 16 residues. The V end lost 0 bases, the J end lost 2 bases, and 12 bases lay between the germline ends. The chain is built from TRBV6-2 or TRBV6-3 and TRBJ2-3; the D gene is possibly TRBD1 (6 bases). The sample consisted of peripheral blood, taken on day 0 of AZD1222 vaccination. This clonotype originated in an adult in good health. The chain's CDR3 is CASSYSRDTSTDTQYF. The CDR3 DNA reads as TGTGCCAGCAGTTACTCGAGGGACACCTCCACAGATACGCAGTATTTT.